The 27 T cell receptor beta chains presented below share a single source sample, sequenced in a study of blood T cell repertoires in COVID-19. Only in-frame clones appear in the TCRdb table, and some are missing; sequencing was by immunoSEQ multiplex PCR. The sample yields under 95,000 clones, about nine tenths seen once. Sequencing was carried out using peripheral blood. Receptor source: a man aged 80 or over in a cohort sampled during active COVID-19.

This rearrangement joins TRBV6-1 to TRBJ2-3, with D perhaps TRBD2 (6 bases). The germline V gene has CDR1 MNHNS and CDR2 SASEGT. Trimming removed 4 bases at V and 3 bases at J, with 17 bases between. The CDR3 totals 16 residues. The CDR3 DNA follows: TGTGCCAGCAGTGCCGACTCCCTCGGGAGTACAGATACGCAGTATTTT. It is translated as CASSADSLGSTDTQYF.

The chain joins TRBV19 to TRBJ2-3; D ambiguous. Trimming shortened V by 3 bases and J by 6 bases, and 13 bases separated the two germline ends. CDR1 is LNHDA, CDR2 SQIVND, per germline (reference sequence). This CDR3 has 14 residues. The CDR3 is CASSMGKTWDTQYF. The DNA of the CDR3 is TGTGCCAGTAGTATGGGTAAGACTTGGGATACGCAGTATTTT.

This sequence joins TRBV11-2 and TRBJ1-1; 7 nucleotides agree with TRBD1. From germline, CDR1 is SGHAT and CDR2 FQNNGV. The CDR3 has 13 amino acids. The J segment lost 5 bases and the V segment lost 8 bases, leaving 8 bases of the junction unmatched. The CDR3 reads CASSWTGRTEAFF. CDR3 in DNA: TGTGCCAGCTCCTGGACAGGTCGGACTGAAGCTTTCTTT.

J is TRBJ2-3 and V is TRBV4-1; no firm D call. Germline V gene data show CDR1 as MGHRA and CDR2 as YSYEKL. Trimming left V 3 bases short and J 3 bases short, with 4 bases between. The CDR3 has 12 residues. The CDR3 region has the DNA TGCGCCAGCAGCCACAAAACAGATACGCAGTATTTT. It translates to CASSHKTDTQYF.

V is TRBV20-1 and J is TRBJ2-2; possible D gene TRBD2, 6 bases. The length of the CDR3 is 15 residues. Trimming took off 3 bases at V and 1 base at J, with 12 bases between the two ends. Germline assignment: CDR1 DFQATT and CDR2 SNEGSKA (reference sequence). The CDR3 region has the DNA TGCAGTGCTAGTGAGGGCGGGGTGAACACCGGGGAGCTGTTTTTT. As protein: CSASEGGVNTGELFF.

The chain uses TRBV28 and TRBJ1-6; 12 bases match TRBD1. Germline CDR1 reads MDHEN; CDR2 reads SYDVKM. The length of the CDR3 is 17 residues. The J segment lost 7 bases and the V segment lost 5 bases, leaving 9 bases of the junction unmatched. The CDR3 loop reads CASSGPGQGARNSPLHF. DNA for the CDR3: TGTGCCAGCAGTGGACCGGGACAGGGGGCAAGAAATTCACCCCTCCACTTT. Drawing the rest from reference TRBV28 and TRBJ1-6, the complete variable domain is DVKVTQSSRYLVKRTGEKVFLECVQDMDHENMFWYRQDPGLGLRLIYFSYDVKMKEKGDIPEGYSVSREKKERFSLILESASTNQTSMYLCASSGPGQGARNSPLHFGNGTRLTVT.

The chain employs TRBV27 and TRBJ2-1; 9 nucleotides line up with TRBD2. CDR1 and CDR2 from the germline V gene are MNHEY and SMNVEV (reference sequence). V shed 7 bases and J 4 bases; nucleotides not matched to a gene: 8. The CDR3 runs 15 residues. CDR3 sequence: CASIALAGIYNEQFF. CDR3 coding DNA: TGTGCCAGCATCGCGCTAGCGGGGATATACAATGAGCAGTTCTTC.

This chain links TRBV10-3 with TRBJ2-3, with 7 bases identical to TRBD1. Trimming cost V 10 bases and J 4 bases; bases outside gene matches: 8. This CDR3 is built from 13 residues. CDR1 is ENHRY and CDR2 is SYGVKD in the germline V gene. CDR3 sequence reads: CATRDSPPDTQYF. As DNA, the CDR3 is TGTGCCACCCGGGACAGTCCTCCAGATACGCAGTATTTT.

The CDR3 region has the DNA TGTGCCAGCAGTGATGGGGGGGGGCGCGGGGCCCCGCGGCAGTTCTTC. It encodes CASSDGGGRGAPRQFF. V gene TRBV6-1 combines with J gene TRBJ2-1; a weak D match, TRBD2 (7 bases). The germline CDR1 and CDR2 sequences are MNHNS and SASEGT. The CDR3 is 16 residues long. The V end was cut by 3 bases, the J end by 12 bases, with 24 bases between.

This clone was found a few times. Its ends do not fully match the called genes, so a read error is possible. The V gene is TRBV19, the J gene TRBJ1-4; possibly TRBD1 for D (5 bases). Per germline, CDR1 LNHDA and CDR2 SQIVND (reference sequence). This CDR3 is 15 amino acids long. DNA for the CDR3: TGTGCCACTAGTAGCAGGGAAACAACTAATGAAAAACTGTTTTTT. Encoded protein: CATSSRETTNEKLFF.

The sample holds one count of this clone. The V gene is TRBV5-1, the J gene TRBJ2-1; 10 bases map to TRBD2. This CDR3 comprises 15 residues. The junction had 9 bases not matched to a gene; V was cut back by 6 bases and J by 6 bases. Germline lookup yields CDR1 SGHRS and CDR2 YFSETQ. The CDR3, as DNA: TGCGCCAGCACTAAGCTAGCGGGGGTACTCAATGAGCAGTTCTTC. This codes for CASTKLAGVLNEQFF.

This chain joins TRBV6-5 and TRBJ2-3; 8 nucleotides align to TRBD2. Losses at the gene ends were 7 bases for V and 3 bases for J; bases not matched to a gene: 9. The CDR3 is 15 residues long. The germline CDR1 and CDR2 sequences are MNHEY and SVGAGI. The CDR3 spells CASTLAGLGTDTQYF. CDR3 bases: TGTGCCAGCACCCTAGCGGGTTTAGGGACAGATACGCAGTATTTT.

The chain links TRBV4-1 to TRBJ2-2; D remains unclear. V lost 3 bases and J lost 0, with 8 bases in between. Germline values: CDR1 MGHRA, CDR2 YSYEKL. The CDR3 length is 15 residues. The CDR3 loop is CASSQQFPNTGELFF. DNA for the CDR3: TGCGCCAGCAGCCAGCAGTTCCCGAACACCGGGGAGCTGTTTTTT.

V is TRBV7-9 and J is TRBJ1-2; D gene unclear. Germline-derived CDR1 and CDR2 are SEHNR and FQNEAQ (reference sequence). This CDR3 is 13 amino acids long. V dropped 8 bases and J dropped 8 bases, with 18 bases sitting between them. CDR3 sequence: CASAPGPGGGYTF. The DNA of the CDR3 is TGTGCCAGCGCTCCCGGGCCGGGAGGCGGCTACACCTTC.

The chain carries TRBV7-9 and TRBJ2-5; TRBD2 matches at 7 bases. CDR3 length equals 14 residues. From germline, CDR1 is SEHNR and CDR2 FQNEAQ (reference sequence). With V trimmed by 1 base and J by 1 base, 0 bases remained unmatched. The CDR3 region is CASSLGTSQETQYF. CDR3 in DNA: TGTGCCAGCAGCTTAGGGACTAGCCAAGAGACCCAGTACTTC.

This clone was detected only once. The chain has TRBV6-5 and TRBJ2-3; TRBD2 matches at 7 bases. The CDR3 runs to 13 residues. V shed 7 bases and J 2 bases; nucleotides not matched to a gene: 3. Germline lookup yields CDR1 MNHEY and CDR2 SVGAGI. In nucleotides, the CDR3 is TGTGCCAGCACGGGGGGAAACACAGATACGCAGTATTTT. Protein: CASTGGNTDTQYF.

The chain has TRBV11-2 and TRBJ1-1; 11 bases are a match to TRBD1. The CDR3 covers 15 residues. The V gene end was trimmed by 5 bases and the J gene end by 4 bases; junction bases not matched to a gene: 6. The germline CDR1 and CDR2 sequences are SGHAT and FQNNGV. CDR3 sequence: CASSRGGQGGTEAFF. Here the CDR3 DNA reads TGTGCCAGCAGCCGAGGGGGACAGGGGGGCACTGAAGCTTTCTTT.

The chain carries TRBV6-6 and TRBJ1-1; possibly TRBD1 for D (5 bases). Trimming took off 6 bases at V and 4 bases at J, with 9 bases between the two ends. This CDR3 is built from 12 residues. Germline V gene sequence: CDR1 MNHNY, CDR2 SVGAGI (reference sequence). The chain's CDR3 is CASSKGATEAFF. DNA of the CDR3: TGTGCCAGCAGCAAAGGGGCCACTGAAGCTTTCTTT.

The chain couples TRBV27 to TRBJ1-1, with D perhaps TRBD1 (6 bases). The V end lost 1 base, the J end lost 6 bases, and 21 bases lay between the germline ends. The length of the CDR3 is 17 residues. Germline CDR1 MNHEY, CDR2 SMNVEV (reference sequence). The CDR3 region is CASSLLQGPELYPEAFF. CDR3 nucleotide sequence: TGTGCCAGCAGTTTATTACAGGGACCAGAGCTCTATCCTGAAGCTTTCTTT.

The chain couples TRBV5-8 to TRBJ2-2, with TRBD1 as a possible D gene (6 bases). This CDR3 region has 17 residues. V was shortened by 2 bases and J by 0 bases, with 14 bases between the two germline ends. Germline loops: CDR1 SGHTS, CDR2 YDEGEE. The CDR3 DNA reads as TGTGCCAGCAGCTTACGGTTACAGGGAACGAACACCGGGGAGCTGTTTTTT. Its protein product is CASSLRLQGTNTGELFF. The variable domain in full, completed from reference TRBV5-8 and TRBJ2-2, reads EAGVTQSPTHLIKTRGQQATLRCSPISGHTSVYWYQQALGLGLQFLLWYDEGEERNRGNFPPRFSGRQFPNYSSELNVNALELEDSALYLCASSLRLQGTNTGELFFGEGSRLTVL.

The table lists this clone with a count of one. The chain uses TRBV19 and TRBJ2-2; 7 nucleotides agree with TRBD1. The CDR3 covers 14 residues. V dropped 9 bases and J dropped 6; count of bases not matched to a gene: 10. Germline loops: CDR1 LNHDA, CDR2 SQIVND (reference sequence). The CDR3 protein is CASRDRVAPGELFF. CDR3 coding DNA: TGTGCCAGCCGAGACAGGGTGGCTCCCGGGGAGCTGTTTTTT.

V and J are TRBV5-4 and TRBJ2-6; no clear D gene. The CDR3 has 15 residues. V gave up 2 bases and J gave up 0 bases, with 6 bases separating them. Germline assignment: CDR1 SGHNT and CDR2 YYREEE (reference sequence). DNA for the CDR3: TGTGCCAGCAGCTTAGTGAGCTCTGGGGCCAACGTCCTGACTTTC. The encoded protein is CASSLVSSGANVLTF.

The chain combines TRBV19 with TRBJ2-6; TRBD1 matches at 10 bases. CDR3 size: 17 residues. Germline loops: CDR1 LNHDA, CDR2 SQIVND (reference sequence). V gave up 4 bases and J gave up 2 bases; unmatched junction bases: 5. The CDR3 loop is CASSTRTGGAGANVLTF. The CDR3 region has the DNA TGTGCCAGTAGTACACGGACAGGGGGGGCTGGGGCCAACGTCCTGACTTTC. Filled out from reference TRBV19 and TRBJ2-6, the complete variable domain reads DGGITQSPKYLFRKEGQNVTLSCEQNLNHDAMYWYRQDPGQGLRLIYYSQIVNDFQKGDIAEGYSVSREKKESFPLTVTSAQKNPTAFYLCASSTRTGGAGANVLTFGAGSRLTVL.

A few counts support this clone. J is TRBJ2-3 and V is TRBV11-2; D is perhaps TRBD1 (6 bases). The germline V gene encodes CDR1 SGHAT and CDR2 FQNNGV. The CDR3 consists of 16 residues. Trimming took 5 bases from V and 2 from J, leaving 17 bases between them. In nucleotides, the CDR3 is TGTGCCAGCAGCCCCCCTCCGGGACACAACACAGATACGCAGTATTTT. Its translation: CASSPPPGHNTDTQYF.

This clone was detected once. V gene TRBV18 combines with J gene TRBJ2-5; D is possibly TRBD1 (5 bases). Germline V CDR1 and CDR2: KGHSH, LQKENI. The CDR3 has 14 residues. V was shortened by 2 bases and J by 1 base, with 8 bases between the two germline ends. The CDR3 DNA follows: TGTGCCAGCTCACCAGGGGCCCCCCAAGAGACCCAGTACTTC. Translated, it gives CASSPGAPQETQYF.

This clone was recorded a few times. The CDR3 sequence: CASSRDSQETQYF. The CDR3 region has the DNA TGTGCCAGCAGCCGGGACAGTCAAGAGACCCAGTACTTC. The gene calls are TRBV4-2 and TRBJ2-5, with 7 bases identical to TRBD1. CDR1 is LGHNA, CDR2 YNFKEQ, per germline. The CDR3 runs to 13 residues. Trimming cost V 4 bases and J 2 bases; bases outside gene matches: 1.

In its sample, this clone was seen once. V usage is TRBV2 and J usage is TRBJ1-2, with D uncertain. This CDR3 contains 13 residues. CDR1 SNHLY and CDR2 FYNNEI come from the germline V gene. Between the trimmed V and J ends, which lost 4 bases and 10 bases, there was a span of 16 bases. The CDR3: CASSVRRESDYTF. Written as DNA, the CDR3 is TGTGCCAGCAGTGTTAGGAGGGAAAGTGACTACACCTTC.